The present entry profiles one TCR beta chain with its context. Its antigen is not known. This sample was included in a study of breast tumors, draining lymph nodes, adjacent tissues. Trimming cost V 1 base and J 0 bases, with 10 bases left between them. CDR1 is LGHNA, CDR2 YSLEER, per germline. The CDR3 consists of 16 residues. Study results and caveats: That most tumor T cells come from lymph nodes remained unproven. Tumor and nontumor repertoires were significantly more similar in luminal-like than in basal-like breast cancer. Findings are consistent with lymph node origin and intratumoral expansion of most tumor T cells. Tumors had less TCR diversity than lymph nodes, more than nontumor tissue.

TCRdb re-called the multiplex PCR reads through MiXCR, storing one row per CDR3 protein. The sample contains roughly 12,000 distinct CDR3 sequences, about 53% of which appear only once. The sequence derives from a female donor with breast cancer. Some clones in this sample may be carry-over from other donors' samples. The rearrangement links TRBV4-3 to TRBJ2-1; tentative D call: TRBD1 (6 bases). The sample taken for sequencing was breast tumor tissue. The CDR3 reads CASSQVLDSSYNEQFF. CDR3 coding DNA: TGCGCCAGCAGCCAAGTTCTGGACAGCTCCTACAATGAGCAGTTCTTC.